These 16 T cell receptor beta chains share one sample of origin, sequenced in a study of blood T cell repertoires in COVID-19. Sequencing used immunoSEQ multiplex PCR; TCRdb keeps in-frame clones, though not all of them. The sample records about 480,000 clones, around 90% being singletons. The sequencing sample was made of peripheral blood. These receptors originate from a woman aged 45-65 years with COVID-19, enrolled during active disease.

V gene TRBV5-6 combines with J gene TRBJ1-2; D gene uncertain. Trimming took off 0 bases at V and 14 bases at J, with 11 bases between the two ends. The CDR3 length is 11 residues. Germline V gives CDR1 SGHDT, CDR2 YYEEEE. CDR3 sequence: CASSLGAGSTF. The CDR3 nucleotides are TGTGCCAGCAGCTTGGGGGCCGGGAGTACCTTC.

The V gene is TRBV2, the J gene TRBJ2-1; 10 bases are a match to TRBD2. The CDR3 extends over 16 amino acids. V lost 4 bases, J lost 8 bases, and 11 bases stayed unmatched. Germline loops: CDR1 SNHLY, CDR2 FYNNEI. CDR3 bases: TGTGCCAGCAGTGTCTCGATGAGCGGGGGGGCTGATGAGCAGTTCTTC. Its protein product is CASSVSMSGGADEQFF. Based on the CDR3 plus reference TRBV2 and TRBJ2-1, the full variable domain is EPEVTQTPSHQVTQMGQEVILRCVPISNHLYFYWYRQILGQKVEFLVSFYNNEISEKSEIFDDQFSVERPDGSNFTLKIRSTKLEDSAMYFCASSVSMSGGADEQFFGPGTRLTVL.

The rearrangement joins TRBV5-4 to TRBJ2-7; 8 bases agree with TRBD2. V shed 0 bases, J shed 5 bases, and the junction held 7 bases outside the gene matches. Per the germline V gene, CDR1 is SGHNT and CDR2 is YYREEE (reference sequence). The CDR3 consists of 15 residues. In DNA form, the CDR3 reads TGTGCCAGCAGCTTGGCCTATAGCGGGGAGAACGAGCAGTACTTC. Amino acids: CASSLAYSGENEQYF.

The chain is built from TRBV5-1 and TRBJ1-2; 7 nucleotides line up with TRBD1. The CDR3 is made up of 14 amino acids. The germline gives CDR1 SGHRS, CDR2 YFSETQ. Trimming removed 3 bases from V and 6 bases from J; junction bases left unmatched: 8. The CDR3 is CASSYRRQGDGYTF. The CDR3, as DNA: TGCGCCAGCAGCTACCGTCGACAGGGAGATGGCTACACCTTC.

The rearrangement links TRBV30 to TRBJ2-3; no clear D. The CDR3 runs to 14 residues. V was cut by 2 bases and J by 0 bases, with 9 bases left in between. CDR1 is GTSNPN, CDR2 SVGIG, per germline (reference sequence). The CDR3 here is CAWSFPISTDTQYF. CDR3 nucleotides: TGTGCCTGGAGTTTCCCCATTAGCACAGATACGCAGTATTTT. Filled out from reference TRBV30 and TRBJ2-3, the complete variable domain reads SQTIHQWPATLVQPVGSPLSLECTVEGTSNPNLYWYRQAAGRGLQLLFYSVGIGQISSEVPQNLSASRPQDRQFILSSKKLLLSDSGFYLCAWSFPISTDTQYFGPGTRLTVL.

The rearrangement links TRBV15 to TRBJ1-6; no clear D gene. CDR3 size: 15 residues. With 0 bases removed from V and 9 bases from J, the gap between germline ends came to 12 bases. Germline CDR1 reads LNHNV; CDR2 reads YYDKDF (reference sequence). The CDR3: CATSRDRTASSPLHF. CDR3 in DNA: TGTGCCACCAGCAGAGATCGAACAGCAAGTTCACCCCTCCACTTT. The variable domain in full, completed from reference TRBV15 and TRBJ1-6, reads DAMVIQNPRYQVTQFGKPVTLSCSQTLNHNVMYWYQQKSSQAPKLLFHYYDKDFNNEADTPDNFQSRRPNTSFCFLDIRSPGLGDTAMYLCATSRDRTASSPLHFGNGTRLTVT.

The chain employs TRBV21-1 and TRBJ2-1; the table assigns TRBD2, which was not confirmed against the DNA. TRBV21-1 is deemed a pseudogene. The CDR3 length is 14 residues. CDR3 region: CASSNPKLPGEQFF. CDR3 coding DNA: TGTGCCAGCAGCAACCCCAAATTACCGGGTGAGCAGTTCTTC.

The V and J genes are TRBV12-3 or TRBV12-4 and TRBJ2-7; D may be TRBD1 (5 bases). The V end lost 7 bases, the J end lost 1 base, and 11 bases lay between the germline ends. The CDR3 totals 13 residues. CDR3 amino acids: CASNKDTSYEQYF. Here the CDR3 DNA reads TGTGCCAGCAACAAGGACACTTCCTACGAGCAGTACTTC.

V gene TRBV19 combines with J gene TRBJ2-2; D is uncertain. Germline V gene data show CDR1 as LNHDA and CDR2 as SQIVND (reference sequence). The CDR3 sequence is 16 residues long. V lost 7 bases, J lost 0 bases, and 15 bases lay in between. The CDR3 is CASMKQTASNTGELFF. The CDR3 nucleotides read TGTGCCAGTATGAAACAGACGGCCTCGAACACCGGGGAGCTGTTTTTT.

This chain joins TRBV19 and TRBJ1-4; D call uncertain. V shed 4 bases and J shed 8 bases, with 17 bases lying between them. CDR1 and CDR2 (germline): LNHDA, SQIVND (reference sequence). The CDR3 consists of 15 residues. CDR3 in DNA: TGTGCCAGTAGTACTACACTATCGCCGGGGGAAAAACTGTTTTTT. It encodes CASSTTLSPGEKLFF.

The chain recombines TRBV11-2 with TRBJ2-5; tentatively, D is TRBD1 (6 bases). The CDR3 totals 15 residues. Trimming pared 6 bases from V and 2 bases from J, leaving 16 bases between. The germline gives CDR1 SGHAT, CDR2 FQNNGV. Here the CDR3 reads CASRDLDSPQETQYF. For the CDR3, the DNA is TGTGCCAGCAGGGACCTGGACAGTCCTCAAGAGACCCAGTACTTC. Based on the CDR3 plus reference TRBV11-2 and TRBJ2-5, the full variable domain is EAGVAQSPRYKIIEKRQSVAFWCNPISGHATLYWYQQILGQGPKLLIQFQNNGVVDDSQLPKDRFSAERLKGVDSTLKIQPAKLEDSAVYLCASRDLDSPQETQYFGPGTRLLVL.

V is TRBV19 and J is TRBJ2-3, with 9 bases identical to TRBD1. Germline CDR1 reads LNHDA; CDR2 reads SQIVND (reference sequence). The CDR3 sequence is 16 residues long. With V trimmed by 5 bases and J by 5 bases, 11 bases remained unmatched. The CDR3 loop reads CASSLKQGALGDTQYF. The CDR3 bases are TGTGCCAGTAGTTTGAAACAGGGGGCGCTTGGAGATACGCAGTATTTT. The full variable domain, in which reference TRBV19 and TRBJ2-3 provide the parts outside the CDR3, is DGGITQSPKYLFRKEGQNVTLSCEQNLNHDAMYWYRQDPGQGLRLIYYSQIVNDFQKGDIAEGYSVSREKKESFPLTVTSAQKNPTAFYLCASSLKQGALGDTQYFGPGTRLTVL.

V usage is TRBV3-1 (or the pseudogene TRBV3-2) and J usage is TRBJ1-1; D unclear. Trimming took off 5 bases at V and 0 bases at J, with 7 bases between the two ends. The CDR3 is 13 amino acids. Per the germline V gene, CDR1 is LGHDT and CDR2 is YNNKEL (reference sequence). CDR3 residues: CASSAGLNTEAFF. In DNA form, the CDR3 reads TGTGCCAGCAGCGCAGGCTTGAACACTGAAGCTTTCTTT.

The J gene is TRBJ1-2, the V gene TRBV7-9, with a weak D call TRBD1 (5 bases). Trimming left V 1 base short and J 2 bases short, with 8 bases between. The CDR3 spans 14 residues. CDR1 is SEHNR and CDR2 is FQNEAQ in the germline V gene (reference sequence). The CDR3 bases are TGTGCCAGCAGCTTAGGGGGGGAAAACTATGGCTACACCTTC. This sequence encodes CASSLGGENYGYTF.

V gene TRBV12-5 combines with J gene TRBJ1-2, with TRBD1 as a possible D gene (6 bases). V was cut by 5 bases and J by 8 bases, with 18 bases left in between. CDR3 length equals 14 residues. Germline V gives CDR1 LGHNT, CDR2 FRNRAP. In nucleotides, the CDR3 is TGTGCTAGTGGTCCCCCGGGGTGGGGGCAAGGCTACACCTTC. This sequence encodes CASGPPGWGQGYTF.

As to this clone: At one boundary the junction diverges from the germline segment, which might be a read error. CDR3 nucleotide sequence: TGTGCCAGCACCCCCCCGGGGGGGAAGGTTATTTTT. It yields the protein CASTPPGGKVIF. The genes are TRBV12-3 or TRBV12-4 and TRBJ1-3; D possibly corresponds to TRBD1 (5 bases). The CDR3 totals 12 residues.